The 10 T cell receptor beta chains below all came from one sample that was sequenced in a study of regulatory T cells in long-lasting Graves disease. Time point reported: newly diagnosed GD, antithyroid drugs for less than 3 months. Extracted RNA from PBMCs served as the source of the TCR library. iRepertoire HTBI primers and Arm-PCR of CDR3 regions built TCR beta libraries. A single record per CDR3 protein comes from TCRdb applying MiXCR to the multiplex PCR reads. The sample has fewer than 350,000 distinct CDR3 sequences, approximately 20% seen once. Sequencing was performed on peripheral blood mononuclear cells (PBMCs), taken at new diagnosis, from a patient treated with antithyroid drugs. The receptors stem from a female donor with Graves disease.

The chain has TRBV12-5 and TRBJ1-6; unclear D gene. The V end lost 1 base, the J end lost 8 bases, and 6 bases lay between the germline ends. This CDR3 contains 13 residues. The germline gives CDR1 LGHNT, CDR2 FRNRAP. CDR3 protein: CASGLGGDSPLHF. Written as DNA, the CDR3 is TGTGCTAGTGGTTTGGGCGGCGATTCACCCCTCCACTTT.

This clonotype was detected only a few times. The chain links TRBV30 to TRBJ2-3; the D gene is possibly TRBD1 (6 bases). V shed 2 bases and J shed 2 bases, with 11 bases lying between them. This CDR3 is 14 amino acids long. CDR1 and CDR2 from the germline V gene are GTSNPN and SVGIG (reference sequence). The CDR3 here is CAWSKDSFTDTQYF. The CDR3, as DNA: TGTGCCTGGAGTAAGGACAGTTTCACAGATACGCAGTATTTT.

A word on this clonotype: A read error is possible here, since a much larger clone lies one base away. The V call is TRBV19, the J call TRBJ2-3; D is possibly TRBD2 (5 bases). Germline-derived CDR1 and CDR2 are LNHDA and SQIVND (reference sequence). Trimming took 4 bases from V and 4 from J, leaving 15 bases between them. This CDR3 is 15 amino acids long. CDR3 amino acids: CASSRRLRHADTQYF. In DNA, the CDR3 is TGTGCCAGTAGTAGACGACTAAGGCACGCAGATACGCAGTATTTT.

Many counts were recorded for this clonotype. This chain joins TRBV30 and TRBJ2-3; D possibly matches TRBD1 or TRBD2 (5 bases each). Germline lookup yields CDR1 GTSNPN and CDR2 SVGIG (reference sequence). The CDR3 spans 14 residues. V lost 3 bases to trimming and J lost 2 bases, with 12 bases between them. The CDR3 is CAWRFGGITDTQYF. The CDR3 nucleotides are TGTGCCTGGAGGTTTGGGGGAATCACAGATACGCAGTATTTT. The entire variable domain, with the rest obtained from reference TRBV30 and TRBJ2-3, is as follows: SQTIHQWPATLVQPVGSPLSLECTVEGTSNPNLYWYRQAAGRGLQLLFYSVGIGQISSEVPQNLSASRPQDRQFILSSKKLLLSDSGFYLCAWRFGGITDTQYFGPGTRLTVL.

In its sample, this clonotype was seen many times. The chain combines TRBV11-2 with TRBJ1-5; D remains ambiguous. Germline V gene sequence: CDR1 SGHAT, CDR2 FQNNGV. V lost 1 base, J lost 5 bases, and 9 bases lay in between. The CDR3 sequence is 14 residues long. CDR3 protein: CASSLVGTHQPQHF. In DNA form, the CDR3 reads TGTGCCAGCAGCTTAGTGGGCACGCATCAGCCCCAGCATTTT.

The chain is built from TRBV19 and TRBJ1-2; 8 bases map to TRBD1. The CDR3 covers 15 residues. Trimming at V came to 6 bases and at J to 2 bases, leaving 8 bases not matched to a gene. The germline CDR1 and CDR2 sequences are LNHDA and SQIVND (reference sequence). CDR3 nucleotides: TGTGCCAGTAGACCTGGACAGGGAATCAACTATGGCTACACCTTC. The encoded protein is CASRPGQGINYGYTF.

In its sample, this clonotype was seen a few times. The chain has TRBV11-3 and TRBJ2-7, with 13 bases matching TRBD2. CDR3 length: 16 residues. The trim removed 4 bases at V and 5 bases at J, leaving 8 bases unmatched. Germline lookup yields CDR1 SGHNT and CDR2 YENEEA. The DNA for the CDR3 is TGTGCCAGCAGCTCCTGGACTAGCGGGAGTAGGGACGAGCAGTACTTC. Translating gives CASSSWTSGSRDEQYF.

This clonotype was seen repeatedly, ten times or more. One end of the junction does not line up with germline, which may come from a read error. The chain employs TRBV19 and TRBJ1-1, with 7 bases lining up with TRBD1. The CDR3 covers 13 residues. The germline V gene encodes CDR1 LNHDA and CDR2 SQIVND (reference sequence). The CDR3 DNA is TGCGCCAGCAGTGGGACAGTGAACACTGAAGCTTTCTTT. The encoded protein is CASSGTVNTEAFF.

This clonotype was seen a few times. The chain has TRBV4-1 and TRBJ1-6, with D possibly TRBD1 on 5 matching bases. The CDR3 contains 13 residues. Trimming stripped 3 bases from V and 11 bases from J, with 11 bases between. The germline CDR1 and CDR2 sequences are MGHRA and YSYEKL. The CDR3 region has the DNA TGCGCCAGCAGCCAGGAGGGGTGGACACCCCTCCACTTT. It is translated as CASSQEGWTPLHF.

This clonotype was picked up a small number of times. The chain recombines TRBV6-1 with TRBJ1-5; D call uncertain. CDR1 is MNHNS, CDR2 SASEGT, per germline. The V gene lost 2 bases and the J gene lost 0 bases, with 5 bases spanning the gap. The CDR3 is 14 amino acids. The CDR3: CASSEMSSNQPQHF. The CDR3 nucleotides read TGTGCCAGCAGTGAAATGAGTAGCAATCAGCCCCAGCATTTT.